A selection of T cell receptor beta chains follows, all from one sample in a study of shared clonotypes between healthy human individuals. The data were produced by immunoSEQ multiplex PCR, yet TCRdb's version contains in-frame clones alone and is incomplete. Of a few million clones listed, more than 90% were seen once; the top ten hold about 0.13%. The sequenced sample was naive CD4+ T cells sorted from blood. The receptors were sampled from a man younger than 30 in good health. CDR3s include the opening cysteine and the closing phenylalanine or tryptophan. Size is omitted from some rows. Given values are once, few, many or a class for expanded clones.

cdr3_aa j_call v_call clone_size
CASSFGIGYRETQYF TRBJ2-5 TRBV5-1 -
CASSLVPGRGLSGANVLTF TRBJ2-6 TRBV11-2 -
CASSPRGAREKLFF TRBJ1-4 TRBV18 -
CASSMGLAQETQYF TRBJ2-5 TRBV19 -
CAWSGTALNYGYTF TRBJ1-2 TRBV30 -
CASSLEESDFNQPQHF TRBJ1-5 TRBV5-5 -
CSARGPETQYF TRBJ2-5 TRBV20-1 once
CASSYPQGYGYTF TRBJ1-2 TRBV6-5 -
CASSLASGRGTGELFF TRBJ2-2 TRBV7-9 -
CASRPGGLSYEQYF TRBJ2-7 TRBV6-5 -
CASSLETSGSYEQYF TRBJ2-7 TRBV5-1 -
CASSDRDRESTDTQYF TRBJ2-3 TRBV19 -
CASGPNTGVETQYF TRBJ2-5 TRBV5-6 once
CAISEFDRADYGYTF TRBJ1-2 TRBV10-3 -
CASSLVYRDEQFF TRBJ2-1 TRBV5-6 -
CASSFALLGSYEQYF TRBJ2-7 TRBV5-5 -
CAWTPGAYEQYF TRBJ2-7 TRBV30 -
CASWDRLNQPQHF TRBJ1-5 TRBV19 few
CASSPPGQRPVGGYTF TRBJ1-2 TRBV18 -
CASSEPLGLAGPSSYNEQFF TRBJ2-1 TRBV9 -
CAWSLSRKAGNTIYF TRBJ1-3 TRBV30 -
CASSDTYEQYF TRBJ2-7 TRBV7-6 -
CASSLSFTDTQYF TRBJ2-3 TRBV5-1 -
CASSDSNTGELFF TRBJ2-2 TRBV19 -
CASSQNNGPYEQYF TRBJ2-7 TRBV4-3 -
CTSSPTRLTLPTNEKLFF TRBJ1-4 TRBV1 -
CASSSLTAPNYGYTF TRBJ1-2 TRBV5-4 -
CASSEFVRGKDYGYTF TRBJ1-2 TRBV25-1 once
CASSLELRAQETQYF TRBJ2-5 TRBV7-9 -
CSVSRETSTDTQYF TRBJ2-3 TRBV29-1 -
CASSVGSGTSNSPLHF TRBJ1-6 TRBV9 -
CATSGLTSGQETQYF TRBJ2-5 TRBV15 -
CSVDGQFQETQYF TRBJ2-5 TRBV29-1 -
CAWSGAGETQYF TRBJ2-5 TRBV30 -
CASSLRQWTFSEQYF TRBJ2-7 TRBV28 -
CASSVNPGTGGSSEQYF TRBJ2-7 TRBV5-1 once
CASSLDYKAFF TRBJ1-1 TRBV6-6 once
CASSFWRRNNSPLHF TRBJ1-6 TRBV5-8 -
CASSEWGAGGELFF TRBJ2-2 TRBV25-1 -
CASSIGSTSTNEKLFF TRBJ1-4 TRBV7-9 once
CASSPIAGAPDTQYF TRBJ2-3 TRBV18 -
CAISERLAGVLRETQYF TRBJ2-5 TRBV10-3 once
CASSFTGTATDTQYF TRBJ2-3 TRBV10-2 once